This T cell receptor beta chain was identified in a study of blood T cell repertoires in COVID-19 (dated by TCRdb to 2020 to 2021). About the investigation overall: Collaborator samples came from the United States, Italy and Spain and covered acute and convalescent phases of COVID-19. The material from the prospective study consisted of cDNA or gDNA derived from T cells, B-cell-depleted T cells, or PBMCs. Deeply sampled blood TCRbeta repertoires from subjects exposed to, actively infected with, or recovered from COVID-19 were included in the dataset. The repertoires were made available in a free public database intended to serve as a resource for research on the immune response to SARS-CoV-2. The samples were drawn from the first 160 participants of the ongoing ImmuneRACE study and from some 1,300 subjects provided by 6 global collaborators. Sample metadata almost always included a de-identified subject ID, COVID-19 status, age in years and sex. HLA class I and class II types, where available, came from metadata supplied by the sample provider rather than from assay-based typing.

TCRbeta CDR3 regions were amplified from genomic DNA by means of the immunoSEQ Assay, a bias-controlled multiplex PCR. On the study's bioinformatics: The number of nucleated cells in each sample was estimated from the amplification of reference gene primers within the assay. Sequence reads were collapsed and filtered to measure the absolute abundance of every unique TCRbeta CDR3 rearrangement. For each sample, productive Simpson clonality was calculated as the square root of Simpson's diversity index over productive rearrangements. TCRdb took over this immuneACCESS table, retaining in-frame rearrangements with V and J assigned. Such tables are incomplete; in checked studies, under half of the missing clones stem from an unresolved V gene, and the remainder is unexplained. V and J calls and clone size are given by that table; D and trimming were obtained from the DNA. This sample gives over 150,000 clones in total; about 86% of them show up just once. The ten largest clones add up to around an eighth of the sample.

At one collaborating source in Seattle, patients were enrolled during active infection and were followed longitudinally through the course of disease. Each collaborating institution followed its own protocols to collect whole blood in K2EDTA tubes. For TCRbeta analysis, collaborators shipped samples as frozen whole blood, isolated PBMCs, or DNA extracted from either of those sample types. This clone appeared once. It has no known antigen specificity. No much larger clone exists at a distance of one base, and base qualities are not known. What the study reported, not specific to this receptor: The quantity of clinical and demographic metadata differed by source and by participant and was supplied without curation.

CDR1 and CDR2 are drawn from the germline V gene: SGHNT, YENEEA. Measured from the cysteine to the phenylalanine, the CDR3 is 16 residues long. Only the CDR3 part of the read is kept: 48 bases, read in frame from the first base. Relative to germline, V is missing 6 bases and J is missing 2 bases, with 10 bases of the junction outside any gene match. Here the chain combines TRBV11-3 and TRBJ2-1; TRBD2 matches 7 bases in the middle. Input material: peripheral blood. The source is a woman in her seventies with COVID-19, enrolled during active disease. The sequence in DNA is TGTGCCAGCAGATCAAGTTCTAGCGGACCCTACAATGAGCAGTTCTTC. It translates to CASRSSSSGPYNEQFF.